This TCR beta chain derives from a study of cytomegalovirus exposure and HLA in healthy donors. Regarding this clone: Its antigen remains unidentified.

Trimming pared 5 bases from V and 4 bases from J, leaving 9 bases between. This CDR3 comprises 13 residues. Looked up from germline, CDR1 is SGHNT and CDR2 is YENEEA. Study-wide results and limits: Most TCR sequences were uncommon, yet certain public TCRs appeared in many donors. In vitro assays verified that a few CMV-associated chains recognized CMV antigens specifically. Near-uniform donor sequencing depth was presumed by presence/absence analyses.

13 Jbeta primers and 60 Vbeta primers were used for the PCR. The repertoire was sequenced with immunoSEQ multiplex PCR; TCRdb's copy has only in-frame clones and lacks some. The sample's table shows around 150,000 clones. The sequenced sample consisted of PBMCs. The receptor was isolated from a man in his forties in good health and CMV-seronegative. The rearrangement links TRBV11-3 to TRBJ2-1; D perhaps matches TRBD1 (6 bases). The CDR3, as DNA: TGTGCCAGCAGCCTAGGGACATACAATGAGCAGTTCTTC. Encoded protein: CASSLGTYNEQFF.